One sample yielded the 28 T cell receptor beta chains listed below, sequenced in a study of T cells in Graves' hyperthyroidism and ophthalmopathy (dated by TCRdb to about 2019). The method behind the library was multiplex PCR. For sequencing, an Illumina HiSeq 2000 was employed. The TCR beta CDR3 regions were amplified from RNA transcripts. The TCR CDR3 was subjected to a first round of RT-PCR using the HTBI primer set and the Qiagen OneStep RT-PCR kit. The raw public data were reprocessed by TCRdb itself: fastp quality trimming at Q25, MiXCR clonotype calling, in-frame beta chains only. Each CDR3 protein gets just one entry, which takes the most common genes and DNA from the rows behind it. In all, the sample holds about 840,000 distinct CDR3 sequences, and about 38% of those were seen once. The ten top clones hold 8% to 9% of the sample. Input material: blood. These receptors all come from a man aged 18 to 29 with Graves' hyperthyroidism.

This clonotype was seen more than once but under ten times. The chain carries TRBV12-3 or TRBV12-4 and TRBJ2-5, with 10 bases lining up with TRBD1. Unmatched junction bases numbered 5, after V lost 6 bases and J lost 4 bases. The CDR3 length is 14 residues. The CDR3 DNA sequence: TGTGCCAGCAGCAGGACAGGGGGGTCAGAGACCCAGTACTTC. Its protein is CASSRTGGSETQYF.

The chain couples TRBV20-1 to TRBJ2-5, with D perhaps matching TRBD1 or TRBD2 (6 bases each). Germline V gives CDR1 DFQATT, CDR2 SNEGSKA (reference sequence). Trimming removed 6 bases from V and 5 bases from J, with 19 bases in between. The CDR3 consists of 14 residues. In nucleotides, the CDR3 is TGCAGTGCAGAAACCGGGAGAGGGGGGGAGACCCAGTACTTC. Translating it yields CSAETGRGGETQYF.

The rearrangement uses TRBV15 and TRBJ2-5; 14 bases agree with TRBD2. CDR3 length equals 16 residues. V shed 0 bases, J shed 5 bases, and the junction held 2 bases outside the gene matches. The germline V gene has CDR1 LNHNV and CDR2 YYDKDF (reference sequence). The CDR3 spells CATSRDWTSGGETQYF. CDR3 nucleotide sequence: TGTGCCACCAGCAGAGATTGGACTAGCGGGGGGGAGACCCAGTACTTC.

The rearrangement joins TRBV5-4 to TRBJ1-4; D gene uncertain. The germline CDR1 and CDR2 sequences are SGHNT and YYREEE (reference sequence). The V and J ends lost 4 bases and 0 bases respectively, with 16 bases between them. The CDR3 totals 17 residues. DNA of the CDR3: TGTGCCAGCAGCCAAGATTCTAGTGCAGCAACTAATGAAAAACTGTTTTTT. Amino acid sequence: CASSQDSSAATNEKLFF.

The V and J genes are TRBV7-2 and TRBJ2-3; possibly TRBD1 for D (6 bases). In germline, CDR1 is SGHTA, CDR2 FQGNSA. V was pared by 4 bases and J by 4 bases, with 15 bases between. This CDR3 contains 15 residues. CDR3 coding DNA: TGTGCCAGCAGCTCCCGACAGGATTGGGCAGATACGCAGTATTTT. It yields the protein CASSSRQDWADTQYF.

This sequence joins TRBV29-1 and TRBJ1-5; possibly TRBD1 for D (5 bases). The length of the CDR3 is 13 residues. Trimming removed 4 bases from V and 7 bases from J, with 14 bases in between. Germline V lookup: CDR1 SQVTM, CDR2 ANQGSEA. CDR3 nucleotides: TGCAGCGTTGTACTCGTCCGGGGGCAGCCCCAGCATTTT. As protein: CSVVLVRGQPQHF. The variable domain in full, completed from reference TRBV29-1 and TRBJ1-5, reads SAVISQKPSRDICQRGTSLTIQCQVDSQVTMMFWYRQQPGQSLTLIATANQGSEATYESGFVIDKFPISRPNLTFSTLTVSNMSPEDSSIYLCSVVLVRGQPQHFGDGTRLSIL.

The chain couples TRBV6-5 to TRBJ2-6; no clear D gene. Germline V CDR1 and CDR2: MNHEY, SVGAGI. The CDR3 covers 17 residues. V lost 6 bases to trimming and J lost 2 bases, with 17 bases between them. CDR3 sequence: CASSPADPGPGANVLTF. DNA for the CDR3: TGTGCCAGCAGCCCCGCGGACCCGGGCCCTGGGGCCAACGTCCTGACTTTC.

The chain has TRBV6-1 and TRBJ2-7; TRBD2 agrees at 9 bases. The germline V gene has CDR1 MNHNS and CDR2 SASEGT. The trim removed 1 base at V and 3 bases at J, leaving 1 base unmatched. This CDR3 is 14 amino acids long. Here the CDR3 reads CASSEVAGVYEQYF. The CDR3 DNA reads TGTGCCAGCAGTGAAGTAGCGGGGGTCTACGAGCAGTACTTC.

V gene TRBV5-1 combines with J gene TRBJ1-4; the match to TRBD1 covers 7 bases. After removal of 7 bases from V and 8 bases from J, the junction contained 14 bases not matched to a gene. Germline CDR1 is SGHRS and CDR2 is YFSETQ. This CDR3 has 15 residues. CDR3 sequence (DNA): TGCGCCAGCGGAGCGACGGGACAGAGTCGCGAAAAACTGTTTTTT. This gives the protein CASGATGQSREKLFF.

As to this clonotype: The conserved final phenylalanine or tryptophan is absent from the CDR3, which likely points to a read error. The gene calls are TRBV9 and TRBJ2-2, with D perhaps TRBD2 (5 bases). This CDR3 region has 17 residues. The germline V gene encodes CDR1 SGDLS and CDR2 YYNGEE. V dropped 4 bases and J dropped 6 bases, with 22 bases sitting between them. The chain's CDR3 is CASSLWEIAEGSGELFL. The CDR3 region has the DNA TGTGCCAGCAGCCTATGGGAGATAGCAGAGGGATCCGGGGAGCTGTTTTTA.

The J gene is TRBJ2-5, the V gene TRBV2; perhaps D is TRBD1 or TRBD2 (5 bases each). Germline V gives CDR1 SNHLY, CDR2 FYNNEI. This CDR3 has 13 residues. V lost 1 base and J lost 5, with 8 bases in between. The CDR3 region has the DNA TGTGCCAGCAGTGAAGGGGACGGTGAGACCCAGTACTTC. It encodes CASSEGDGETQYF.

In its sample, this clonotype was seen many times. The genes are TRBV9 and TRBJ1-1; D might be TRBD1 (5 bases). The CDR3 is made up of 15 amino acids. The V end lost 3 bases, the J end lost 2 bases, and 14 bases lay between the germline ends. Germline V gene data show CDR1 as SGDLS and CDR2 as YYNGEE. The CDR3 region has the DNA TGTGCCAGCAGCGCACCGGGACGGGAAAACACTGAAGCTTTCTTT. Its translation is CASSAPGRENTEAFF. Combining the CDR3 with reference TRBV9 and TRBJ1-1 gives the whole variable domain DSGVTQTPKHLITATGQRVTLRCSPRSGDLSVYWYQQSLDQGLQFLIQYYNGEERAKGNILERFSAQQFPDLHSELNLSSLELGDSALYFCASSAPGRENTEAFFGQGTRLTVV.

The chain links TRBV12-3 or TRBV12-4 to TRBJ2-2; no firm D call. Deletions cut 5 bases from V and 7 bases from J, with 11 bases between. The CDR3 contains 13 residues. The CDR3 DNA follows: TGTGCCAGCAGTGACACCCACGGCGGGGAGCTGTTTTTT. Protein: CASSDTHGGELFF.

This clonotype was counted at least ten times. The V call is TRBV29-1, the J call TRBJ2-7; D unclear. The germline V gene has CDR1 SQVTM and CDR2 ANQGSEA. The CDR3 is 11 amino acids. V was trimmed by 7 bases and J by 5 bases, leaving 12 bases between them. CDR3 nucleotide sequence: TGCAGCGCCAGGTGGAGTAACGAGCAGTACTTC. This codes for CSARWSNEQYF.

This clonotype was detected many times. V gene TRBV20-1 combines with J gene TRBJ2-7; 7 bases agree with TRBD2. The CDR3 contains 13 residues. Trimming took 2 bases from V and 2 from J; bases not matched to a gene: 3. The V gene's germline CDR1 is DFQATT and CDR2 SNEGSKA (reference sequence). CDR3 DNA sequence: TGCAGTGCTAGACTAACTAGCGCCTACGAGCAGTACTTC. It is translated as CSARLTSAYEQYF.

This clonotype was counted ten times or more. The chain carries TRBV12-3 or TRBV12-4 and TRBJ1-2; tentatively, D is TRBD1 (5 bases). The CDR3 covers 15 residues. Trimming left V 6 bases short and J 4 bases short, with 18 bases between. The CDR3 DNA sequence: TGTGCCAGCAGCCCACACCGGGGGTACCTCTATGGCTACACCTTC. As protein: CASSPHRGYLYGYTF.

The rearrangement uses TRBV7-2 and TRBJ2-7; TRBD1 or TRBD2 may be the D gene (5 bases each). Germline lookup yields CDR1 SGHTA and CDR2 FQGNSA. The CDR3 runs to 14 residues. The V and J ends lost 8 bases and 6 bases respectively, with 20 bases between them. This CDR3 reads CASADRDPRLEQYF. CDR3 nucleotide sequence: TGTGCCAGCGCTGACCGGGACCCAAGGCTCGAGCAGTACTTC.

Notes on this clonotype: This could be a read error, since a much larger clone is one nucleotide away. The gene calls are TRBV2 and TRBJ2-7; D assignment may be TRBD1 or TRBD2 (6 bases each). Germline values: CDR1 SNHLY, CDR2 FYNNEI. This CDR3 contains 14 residues. The CDR3 nucleotides are TGTGCCGGCAGTGCGGAGGGCAGGGGAAACGAGCAGTACTTC. Amino acid sequence: CAGSAEGRGNEQYF.

The genes are TRBV20-1 and TRBJ2-7, with D possibly called TRBD1 or TRBD2 (5 bases each). With 3 bases removed from V and 3 bases from J, the gap between germline ends came to 18 bases. Germline V gene lookup returns CDR1 DFQATT and CDR2 SNEGSKA (reference sequence). CDR3 size: 15 residues. CDR3 sequence (DNA): TGCAGTGCTAGGGGGGTTGACAGATACTTCTACGAGCAGTACTTC. As protein: CSARGVDRYFYEQYF.

As for this clonotype: A read error may be the cause here, since a much bigger clone is one base away. This rearrangement joins TRBV7-9 to TRBJ1-2; D unclear. The germline V gene has CDR1 SEHNR and CDR2 FQNEAQ (reference sequence). The CDR3 loop spans 14 amino acids. Trimming removed 5 bases at V and 8 bases at J, with 18 bases between. The CDR3 reads CASSHAPGPGGYTF. CDR3 sequence (DNA): TGTGCCAGCAGCCATGCCCCAGGACCAGGAGGCTACACCTTC.

CDR3 sequence: CSVEDVGGLLQETQYF. The CDR3 DNA is TGCAGCGTTGAAGATGTGGGGGGACTGCTCCAAGAGACCCAGTACTTC. The chain couples TRBV29-1 to TRBJ2-5; the D gene is possibly TRBD2 (6 bases). The V end was cut by 0 bases, the J end by 1 base, with 15 bases between. The CDR3 runs to 16 residues. The germline CDR1 and CDR2 sequences are SQVTM and ANQGSEA.

This clonotype was seen only once. One end of the junction varies from germline; a read error may be responsible. The genes are TRBV14 and TRBJ1-4; TRBD1 aligns across 7 bases. The CDR3 runs 16 residues. Germline V gene data show CDR1 as SGHDN and CDR2 as FVKESK. In DNA form, the CDR3 reads TGTGCCAGCAGCCATGATGGGGACAGTCTAAATGAAGAACTGTTTTTT. It encodes CASSHDGDSLNEELFF. Based on the CDR3 plus reference TRBV14 and TRBJ1-4, the full variable domain is EAGVTQFPSHSVIEKGQTVTLRCDPISGHDNLYWYRRVMGKEIKFLLHFVKESKQDESGMPNNRFLAERTGGTYSTLKVQPAELEDSGVYFCASSHDGDSLNEELFFGSGTQLSVL.

This clonotype has just a few counts. This sequence joins TRBV6-1 and TRBJ1-1; D call uncertain. V dropped 6 bases and J dropped 6 bases, with 20 bases sitting between them. This CDR3 has 15 amino acids. Germline V gene lookup returns CDR1 MNHNS and CDR2 SASEGT. CDR3 loop: CASSPTSAVQAEAFF. In DNA form, the CDR3 reads TGTGCCAGCAGCCCCACCAGCGCGGTTCAGGCTGAAGCTTTCTTT.

In this sample, this clonotype turned up a few times. The genes are TRBV20-1 and TRBJ2-1, with 7 positions matching TRBD2. V trimming: 3 bases; J trimming: 12 bases; junction bases outside the gene matches: 14. Germline V gives CDR1 DFQATT, CDR2 SNEGSKA (reference sequence). The CDR3 has 14 amino acids. This CDR3 reads CSARTAGVGSAQFF. The CDR3, as DNA: TGCAGTGCTAGGACGGCGGGAGTGGGTTCGGCGCAGTTCTTC.

This clonotype has a handful of counts. V and J are TRBV5-1 and TRBJ2-2; D remains ambiguous. V was shortened by 6 bases and J by 1 base, with 10 bases between the two germline ends. The CDR3 has 14 residues. Looked up from germline, CDR1 is SGHRS and CDR2 is YFSETQ. CDR3: CASTYGQNTGELFF. The CDR3, as DNA: TGCGCCAGCACCTATGGCCAGAACACCGGGGAGCTGTTTTTT. The entire variable domain, with the rest obtained from reference TRBV5-1 and TRBJ2-2, is as follows: KAGVTQTPRYLIKTRGQQVTLSCSPISGHRSVSWYQQTPGQGLQFLFEYFSETQRNKGNFPGRFSGRQFSNSRSEMNVSTLELGDSALYLCASTYGQNTGELFFGEGSRLTVL.

V is TRBV9 and J is TRBJ2-2; possible D gene TRBD1, 6 bases. V was clipped by 0 bases and J by 2 bases, with 17 bases between them. Germline V gene data show CDR1 as SGDLS and CDR2 as YYNGEE. The CDR3 is 18 amino acids. CDR3 bases: TGTGCCAGCAGCGTAGGCCGGGACATGAGCTTAAACACCGGGGAGCTGTTTTTT. As protein: CASSVGRDMSLNTGELFF.

In its sample, this clonotype was seen many times. This chain links TRBV25-1 with TRBJ2-5; no reliable D call. This CDR3 has 14 amino acids. Trimming removed 3 bases at V and 2 bases at J, with 10 bases between. Germline V CDR1 and CDR2: MGHDK, SYGVNS. The DNA of the CDR3 is TGTGCCAGCAGTGACCGCAGTAATCAAGAGACCCAGTACTTC. Translated: CASSDRSNQETQYF.

This clonotype was observed a few times. The chain combines TRBV9 with TRBJ2-5; 7 positions match TRBD2. V trimming: 4 bases; J trimming: 4 bases; junction bases outside the gene matches: 7. The CDR3 consists of 14 residues. CDR1 and CDR2 (germline): SGDLS, YYNGEE. CDR3: CASSTQGGGETQYF. In DNA form, the CDR3 reads TGTGCCAGCAGCACCCAGGGCGGGGGAGAGACCCAGTACTTC.